This T cell receptor beta chain was retrieved from a study of early T cells in non-severe SARS-CoV-2 infection (dated by TCRdb to the early 2020s). In the study overall: TCR sequencing used bulk RNA from unsorted whole blood, so alpha and beta chains could not be paired. General study outcomes and caveats: Matching against VDJdb was skewed toward anti-spike CD8 responses, likely underestimated virus-specific expansions, and missed private and CD4 specificities.

A case-control design nested within a healthcare worker cohort in London, UK, was used, with weekly nasopharyngeal swab PCR tests and blood sampling performed. Healthcare workers were enrolled in the week of the UK lockdown, from 23 to 31 March 2020, and were followed every week for up to about 16 weeks. The method was 5' RACE. Sequenced using a NextSeq 500. Unique molecular identifiers were attached to individual cDNA molecules in the TCR library protocol so that sequencing error and PCR bias could be corrected. Sequencing covered both TCR alpha and beta chains, and within each sample the abundances of alpha and beta sequences were tightly co-correlated. The study's own analysis went as follows. V gene, J gene and CDR3 annotation of TCR sequences was performed with Decombinator V4. TCRs were defined as expanded if a significant change between any two time points was detected under a Poisson model with p below 0.0001. TCR abundances were normalised to the total number of TCRs sequenced per sample and expressed as counts per million. VDJdb, accessed 1 November 2021, was searched for CMV, EBV and SARS-CoV-2 annotated TCRs, excluding TCRs annotated for multiple antigens. TCRdb reprocessed the public reads (quality trimming at Q25 with fastp, clone calling with MiXCR) and kept in-frame beta chains. For every CDR3 protein sequence, its rows merge into one entry that carries the most common genes and DNA. The V and J calls come from TCRdb's annotation, not from the publication. The sample profile shows 80,000 to 95,000 distinct CDR3 sequences; approximately 15% of them were found once. The ten top clones hold 5% to 7.5% of the sample.

About this clonotype: What antigen it recognizes has not been identified. Base qualities are missing; no much larger clone stands one base away.

The sequence was collected from an adult who was a healthcare worker with PCR-confirmed SARS-CoV-2 infection or an uninfected control (not recorded which). Material: whole blood.

CDR3 sequence: CASKIGGTEAFF. The DNA reads as follows: TGTGCCAGCAAAATTGGGGGGACTGAAGCTTTCTTT. The chain is encoded by TRBV27 joined to TRBJ1-1; TRBD1 is a weak D gene call, 5 bases matching. At the junction V is shortened by 7 bases and J by 5 bases, with 11 bases in between. CDR1 and CDR2, per the germline V gene (reference sequence), are MNHEY and SMNVEV. From its cysteine to its phenylalanine, the CDR3 spans 12 amino acids. Only the CDR3 part of the read is kept: 36 bases, read in frame from the first base.